What follows is one T cell receptor (beta chain) and its context. Alongside a J-beta primer mix, a sample-barcoded 5' primer served in a second PCR lasting about 7 to 12 cycles. MiXCR, applied by TCRdb to the 5' RACE reads, yields one record per CDR3 protein. The table has 850,000 to 1,300,000 distinct CDR3 sequences, 40% to 50% seen once. The data were obtained in a study of blood T cells in healthy people across ages. Germline V gene lookup returns CDR1 MNHEY and CDR2 SVGAGI. The CDR3 is 13 amino acids. The ends were cut back, 6 bases at V and 5 bases at J, with 13 bases in the middle. Sequenced input: blood. This clonotype was sampled from an older woman in good health. The chain has TRBV6-5 and TRBJ1-2; no clear D. The DNA for the CDR3 is TGTGCCAGCAGGCAGGAGCTATGGTATGGCTACACCTTC. Translating gives CASRQELWYGYTF.